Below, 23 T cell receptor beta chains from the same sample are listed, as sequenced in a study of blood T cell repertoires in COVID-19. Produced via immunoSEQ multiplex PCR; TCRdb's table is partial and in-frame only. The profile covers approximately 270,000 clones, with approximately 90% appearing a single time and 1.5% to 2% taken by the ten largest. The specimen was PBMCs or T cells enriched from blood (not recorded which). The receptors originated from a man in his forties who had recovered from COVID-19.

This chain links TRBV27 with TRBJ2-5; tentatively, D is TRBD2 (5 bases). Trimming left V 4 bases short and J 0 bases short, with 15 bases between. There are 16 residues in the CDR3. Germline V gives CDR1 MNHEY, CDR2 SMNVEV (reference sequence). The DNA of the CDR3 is TGTGCCAGCAGTTCCTCTAGCACCGGAAACCAAGAGACCCAGTACTTC. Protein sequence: CASSSSSTGNQETQYF.

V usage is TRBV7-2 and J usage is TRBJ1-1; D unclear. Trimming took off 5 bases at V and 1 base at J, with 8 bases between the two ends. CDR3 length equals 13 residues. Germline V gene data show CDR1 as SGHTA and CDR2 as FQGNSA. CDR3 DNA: TGTGCCAGCAGCCTCTACGAGAACACTGAAGCTTTCTTT. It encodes CASSLYENTEAFF.

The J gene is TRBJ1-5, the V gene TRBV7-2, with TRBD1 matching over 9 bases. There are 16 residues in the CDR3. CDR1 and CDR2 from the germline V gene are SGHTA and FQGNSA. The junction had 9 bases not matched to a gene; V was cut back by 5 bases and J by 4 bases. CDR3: CASSPRTGANNQPQHF. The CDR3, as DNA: TGTGCCAGCAGCCCTCGGACAGGGGCAAATAATCAGCCCCAGCATTTT.

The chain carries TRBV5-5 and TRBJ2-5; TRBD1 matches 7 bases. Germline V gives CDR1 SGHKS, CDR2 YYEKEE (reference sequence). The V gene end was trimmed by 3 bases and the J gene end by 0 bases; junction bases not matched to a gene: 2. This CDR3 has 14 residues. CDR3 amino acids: CASSSTGNQETQYF. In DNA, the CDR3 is TGTGCCAGCAGCTCGACAGGGAACCAAGAGACCCAGTACTTC.

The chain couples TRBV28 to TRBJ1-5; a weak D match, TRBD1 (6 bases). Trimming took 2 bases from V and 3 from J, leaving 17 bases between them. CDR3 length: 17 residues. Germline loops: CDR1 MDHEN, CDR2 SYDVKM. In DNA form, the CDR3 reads TGTGCCAGCAGTTTAACAATGGACAGCCGGATCAATCAGCCCCAGCATTTT. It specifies CASSLTMDSRINQPQHF.

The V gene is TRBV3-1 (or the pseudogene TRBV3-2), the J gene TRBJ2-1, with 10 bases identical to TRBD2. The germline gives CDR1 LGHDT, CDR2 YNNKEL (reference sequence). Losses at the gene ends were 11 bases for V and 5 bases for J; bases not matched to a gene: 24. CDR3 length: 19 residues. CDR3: CAGEDPGLAICLSDNEQFF. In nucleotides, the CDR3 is TGTGCCGGCGAGGATCCGGGACTAGCGATCTGTCTGTCGGACAATGAGCAGTTCTTC.

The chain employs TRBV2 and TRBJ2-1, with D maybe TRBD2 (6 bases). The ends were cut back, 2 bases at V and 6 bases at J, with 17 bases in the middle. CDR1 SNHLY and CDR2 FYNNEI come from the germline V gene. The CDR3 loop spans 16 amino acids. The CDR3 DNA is TGTGCCAGCAGTGAAAGTCTAGCGCGAGGGGTCAATGAGCAGTTCTTC. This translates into CASSESLARGVNEQFF.

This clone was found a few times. In DNA, the CDR3 is TGTGCCGTGCAGGGGGCGGGAAACACTGAAGCTTTCTTT. It yields the protein CAVQGAGNTEAFF. This chain joins TRBV10-3 and TRBJ1-1; 8 nucleotides line up with TRBD1. The CDR3 totals 13 residues. The V and J ends lost 11 bases and 2 bases, in that order; junction bases with no gene match: 7. The V gene's germline CDR1 is ENHRY and CDR2 SYGVKD.

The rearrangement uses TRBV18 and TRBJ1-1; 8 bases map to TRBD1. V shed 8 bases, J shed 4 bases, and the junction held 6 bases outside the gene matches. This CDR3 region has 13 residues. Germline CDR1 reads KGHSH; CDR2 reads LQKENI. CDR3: CASHRGGGTEAFF. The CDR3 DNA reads TGTGCCAGCCACAGGGGGGGCGGCACTGAAGCTTTCTTT.

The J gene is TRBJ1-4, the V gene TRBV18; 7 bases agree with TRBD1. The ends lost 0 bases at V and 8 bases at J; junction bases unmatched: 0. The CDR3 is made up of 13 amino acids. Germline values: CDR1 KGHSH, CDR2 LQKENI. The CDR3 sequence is CASSPPDREKLFF. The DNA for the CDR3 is TGTGCCAGCTCACCACCGGACAGGGAAAAACTGTTTTTT. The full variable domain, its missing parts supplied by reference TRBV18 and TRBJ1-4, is NAGVMQNPRHLVRRRGQEARLRCSPMKGHSHVYWYRQLPEEGLKFMVYLQKENIIDESGMPKERFSAEFPKEGPSILRIQQVVRGDSAAYFCASSPPDREKLFFGSGTQLSVL.

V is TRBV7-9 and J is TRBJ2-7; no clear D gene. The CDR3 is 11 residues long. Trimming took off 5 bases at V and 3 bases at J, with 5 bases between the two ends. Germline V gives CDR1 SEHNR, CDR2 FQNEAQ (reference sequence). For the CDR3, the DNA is TGTGCCAGCAGCCCAAACTACGAGCAGTACTTC. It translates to CASSPNYEQYF.

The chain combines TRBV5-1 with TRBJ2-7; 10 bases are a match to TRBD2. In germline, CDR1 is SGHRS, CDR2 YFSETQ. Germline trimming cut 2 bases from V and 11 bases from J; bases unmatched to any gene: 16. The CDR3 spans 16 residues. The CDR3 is CASSLAAGPAGGTEYF. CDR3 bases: TGCGCCAGCAGCTTAGCTGCGGGTCCAGCGGGGGGGACGGAGTACTTC.

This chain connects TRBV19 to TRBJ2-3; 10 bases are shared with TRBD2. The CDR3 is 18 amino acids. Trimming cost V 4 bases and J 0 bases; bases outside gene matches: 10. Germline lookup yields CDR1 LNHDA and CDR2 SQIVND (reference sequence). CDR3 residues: CASSTQRGGTLSTDTQYF. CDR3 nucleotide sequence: TGTGCCAGTAGTACCCAGCGGGGGGGCACCCTTAGCACAGATACGCAGTATTTT.

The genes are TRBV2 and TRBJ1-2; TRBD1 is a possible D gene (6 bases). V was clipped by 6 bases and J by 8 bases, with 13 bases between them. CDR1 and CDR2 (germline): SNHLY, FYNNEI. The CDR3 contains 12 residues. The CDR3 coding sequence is TGTGCCAGCAGCCGGGACAAAGTCGGCTACACCTTC. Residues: CASSRDKVGYTF.

The CDR3 region has the DNA TGTGCCAGCAGCTTAGGTCAGGCCCACGCCTACGAGCAGTACTTC. Protein product: CASSLGQAHAYEQYF. The chain employs TRBV5-5 and TRBJ2-7; unclear D gene. The germline V gene has CDR1 SGHKS and CDR2 YYEKEE (reference sequence). There are 15 residues in the CDR3. Trimming pared 2 bases from V and 2 bases from J, leaving 14 bases between. The full variable domain, in which reference TRBV5-5 and TRBJ2-7 provide the parts outside the CDR3, is DAGVTQSPTHLIKTRGQQVTLRCSPISGHKSVSWYQQVLGQGPQFIFQYYEKEERGRGNFPDRFSARQFPNYSSELNVNALLLGDSALYLCASSLGQAHAYEQYFGPGTRLTVT.

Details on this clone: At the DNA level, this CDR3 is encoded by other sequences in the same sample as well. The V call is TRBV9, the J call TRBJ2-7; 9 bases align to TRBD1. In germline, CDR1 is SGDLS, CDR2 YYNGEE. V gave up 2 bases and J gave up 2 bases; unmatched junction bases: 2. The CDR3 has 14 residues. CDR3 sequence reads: CASSVGQGTYEQYF. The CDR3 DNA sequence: TGTGCCAGCAGCGTCGGACAGGGGACCTACGAGCAGTACTTC.

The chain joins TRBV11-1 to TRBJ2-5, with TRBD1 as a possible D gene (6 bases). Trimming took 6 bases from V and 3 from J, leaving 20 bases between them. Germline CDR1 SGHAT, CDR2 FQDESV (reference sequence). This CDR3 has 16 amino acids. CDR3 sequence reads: CASSGWLGALEETQYF. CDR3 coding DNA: TGTGCCAGCAGTGGGTGGCTGGGGGCGCTGGAAGAGACCCAGTACTTC.

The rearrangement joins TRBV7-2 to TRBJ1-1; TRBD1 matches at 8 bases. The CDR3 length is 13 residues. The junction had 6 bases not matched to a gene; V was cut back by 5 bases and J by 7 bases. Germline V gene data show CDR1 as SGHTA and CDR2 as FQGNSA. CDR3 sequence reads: CASSENRGDEAFF. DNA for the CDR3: TGTGCCAGCAGCGAGAACAGGGGGGATGAAGCTTTCTTT.

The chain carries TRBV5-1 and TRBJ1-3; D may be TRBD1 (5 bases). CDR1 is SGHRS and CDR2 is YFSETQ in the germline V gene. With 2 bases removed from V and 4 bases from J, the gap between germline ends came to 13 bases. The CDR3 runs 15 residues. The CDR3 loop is CASSLQALGGNTIYF. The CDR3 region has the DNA TGCGCCAGCAGCTTACAGGCGCTGGGAGGAAACACCATATATTTT.

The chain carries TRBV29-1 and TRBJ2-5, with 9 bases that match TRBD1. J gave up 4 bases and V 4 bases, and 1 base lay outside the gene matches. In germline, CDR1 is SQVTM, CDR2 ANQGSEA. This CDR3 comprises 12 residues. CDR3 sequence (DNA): TGCAGCGTTGGGACAGGGGTAGAGACCCAGTACTTC. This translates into CSVGTGVETQYF.

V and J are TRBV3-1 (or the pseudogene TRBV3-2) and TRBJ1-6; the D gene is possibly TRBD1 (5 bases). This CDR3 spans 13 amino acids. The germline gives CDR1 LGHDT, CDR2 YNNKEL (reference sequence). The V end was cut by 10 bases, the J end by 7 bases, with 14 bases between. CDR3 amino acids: CATGDGLNSPLHF. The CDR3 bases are TGTGCCACGGGGGACGGACTCAATTCACCCCTCCACTTT.

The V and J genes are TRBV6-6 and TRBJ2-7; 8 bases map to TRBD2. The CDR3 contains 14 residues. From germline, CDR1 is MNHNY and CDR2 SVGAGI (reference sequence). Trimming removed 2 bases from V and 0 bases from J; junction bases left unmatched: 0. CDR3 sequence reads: CASSYAGGSYEQYF. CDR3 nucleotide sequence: TGTGCCAGCAGTTACGCGGGGGGCTCCTACGAGCAGTACTTC.

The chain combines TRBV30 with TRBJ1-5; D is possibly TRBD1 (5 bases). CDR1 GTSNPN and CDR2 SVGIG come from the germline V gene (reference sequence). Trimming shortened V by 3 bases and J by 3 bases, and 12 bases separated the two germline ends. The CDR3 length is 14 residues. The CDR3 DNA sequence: TGTGCCTGGAGCTTGGACAAATCCAATCAGCCCCAGCATTTT. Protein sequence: CAWSLDKSNQPQHF.